These 27 T cell receptor beta chains were all obtained from the same sample, sequenced in a study of identical twins. From the 5' RACE reads, TCRdb called clonotypes with MiXCR, one entry per CDR3 protein. Here the sample spans around 650,000 distinct CDR3 sequences, roughly 6.6% being singletons. The same sample was also studied in work on yellow fever vaccine responses in identical twins.

Sample: PBMCs. The receptor set was obtained from a woman aged 18 to 35 in good health.

The J gene is TRBJ2-3, the V gene TRBV12-3 or TRBV12-4, with 10 bases that match TRBD2. The V segment lost 3 bases and the J segment 2 bases; nucleotides outside the gene matches: 5. CDR3 size: 16 residues. The CDR3 here is CASSFQAGGYTDTQYF. For the CDR3, the DNA is TGTGCCAGCAGTTTCCAAGCGGGAGGGTACACAGATACGCAGTATTTT.

A few counts support this clonotype. The chain recombines TRBV27 with TRBJ2-6; 7 positions match TRBD1. After removal of 3 bases from V and 2 bases from J, the junction contained 10 bases not matched to a gene. This CDR3 spans 18 amino acids. Germline CDR1 reads MNHEY; CDR2 reads SMNVEV (reference sequence). For the CDR3, the DNA is TGTGCCAGCAGTTTCTGGGAGACAGGGTCTCCTGGGGCCAACGTCCTGACTTTC. It specifies CASSFWETGSPGANVLTF. The complete variable domain, with remaining parts taken from reference TRBV27 and TRBJ2-6, reads EAQVTQNPRYLITVTGKKLTVTCSQNMNHEYMSWYRQDPGLGLRQIYYSMNVEVTDKGDVPEGYKVSRKEKRNFPLILESPSPNQTSLYFCASSFWETGSPGANVLTFGAGSRLTVL.

The chain combines TRBV12-3 or TRBV12-4 with TRBJ2-7; 8 bases match TRBD2. The CDR3 runs 14 residues. V lost 3 bases and J lost 4; bases outside the gene matches: 5. The CDR3 DNA reads TGTGCCAGCAGTTTGCAACTAGCGGTATACGAGCAGTACTTC. Encoded protein: CASSLQLAVYEQYF.

This clonotype has a handful of counts. The chain uses TRBV7-9 and TRBJ2-2; D call uncertain. The CDR3 is 16 residues long. V gave up 5 bases and J gave up 1 base, with 14 bases separating them. Per germline, CDR1 SEHNR and CDR2 FQNEAQ (reference sequence). The CDR3 spells CASSLLLPRNTGELFF. The CDR3 region has the DNA TGTGCCAGCAGCCTCCTGTTACCGCGGAACACCGGGGAGCTGTTTTTT.

This clonotype was observed many times. V gene TRBV18 combines with J gene TRBJ1-1; 9 bases map to TRBD1. This CDR3 region has 15 residues. The V and J ends lost 1 base and 6 bases, in that order; junction bases with no gene match: 6. Germline CDR1 KGHSH, CDR2 LQKENI. CDR3 in DNA: TGTGCCAGCTCACCACTGCGACAGGGGGGCCCTGAAGCTTTCTTT. Its protein is CASSPLRQGGPEAFF.

The chain employs TRBV20-1 and TRBJ2-1, with D perhaps matching TRBD1 (6 bases). The germline V gene has CDR1 DFQATT and CDR2 SNEGSKA (reference sequence). The CDR3 has 17 amino acids. Trimming pared 0 bases from V and 0 bases from J, leaving 15 bases between. The DNA for the CDR3 is TGCAGTGCTAGAGATTTCGACAGGACGTTCTCCTACAATGAGCAGTTCTTC. It yields the protein CSARDFDRTFSYNEQFF.

The V and J genes are TRBV5-5 and TRBJ2-7; possibly TRBD2 for D (6 bases). The CDR3 covers 13 residues. Germline-derived CDR1 and CDR2 are SGHKS and YYEKEE (reference sequence). V was cut by 4 bases and J by 6 bases, with 14 bases left in between. This CDR3 is CASSRERRGEQYF. As DNA, the CDR3 is TGTGCCAGCAGCAGGGAGAGGCGGGGCGAGCAGTACTTC.

The chain uses TRBV12-3 or TRBV12-4 and TRBJ2-5, with 11 bases lining up with TRBD2. CDR3 length equals 15 residues. After removal of 11 bases from V and 5 bases from J, the junction contained 13 bases not matched to a gene. CDR3 in DNA: TGTGCCTCCGCATCTACTAGCGGGGGCAGGGAGACCCAGTACTTC. Translation: CASASTSGGRETQYF.

This clonotype was counted many times. The chain combines TRBV3-1 with TRBJ1-5, with a weak D call TRBD1 (6 bases). Germline CDR1 LGHDT, CDR2 YNNKEL (reference sequence). V gave up 3 bases and J gave up 11 bases, with 14 bases separating them. The CDR3 contains 13 residues. The CDR3 DNA follows: TGTGCCAGCAGCCACCCAGGGGATTGGGCCCAGCATTTT. It is translated as CASSHPGDWAQHF.

This clonotype was seen more than once but under ten times. The chain carries TRBV4-1 and TRBJ2-6; the match to TRBD1 covers 7 bases. This CDR3 spans 19 amino acids. Germline CDR1 is MGHRA and CDR2 is YSYEKL. Losses at the gene ends were 0 bases for V and 0 bases for J; bases not matched to a gene: 8. The chain's CDR3 is CASSQDKRQGFSGANVLTF. DNA of the CDR3: TGCGCCAGCAGCCAAGACAAGAGACAGGGATTCTCTGGGGCCAACGTCCTGACTTTC.

This sequence joins TRBV7-3 and TRBJ2-3; 12 positions match TRBD2. The CDR3 length is 22 residues. V was clipped by 1 base and J by 1 base; unmatched bases: 18. In germline, CDR1 is SGHTA, CDR2 FQGTGA. The chain's CDR3 is CASSLKVWSSGRVPPRTDTQYF. CDR3 nucleotide sequence: TGTGCCAGCAGCTTAAAGGTCTGGTCTAGCGGGAGGGTCCCACCCCGCACAGATACGCAGTATTTT.

This chain links TRBV5-6 with TRBJ1-5, with 7 bases lining up with TRBD1. This CDR3 has 13 residues. Germline lookup yields CDR1 SGHDT and CDR2 YYEEEE. V was clipped by 3 bases and J by 4 bases; unmatched bases: 1. The CDR3 DNA is TGTGCCAGCAGCTGGGGACAGAATCAGCCCCAGCATTTT. This sequence encodes CASSWGQNQPQHF.

This clonotype was seen repeatedly, ten times or more. This rearrangement joins TRBV2 to TRBJ2-1; 7 bases are shared with TRBD2. There are 15 residues in the CDR3. With V trimmed by 7 bases and J by 4 bases, 10 bases remained unmatched. Germline CDR1 and CDR2: SNHLY and FYNNEI. The CDR3 nucleotides read TGTGCCAGCAACCCGGGAAGCGGGGAGTACAATGAGCAGTTCTTC. This translates into CASNPGSGEYNEQFF. Full variable domain (outside the CDR3, taken from reference TRBV2 and TRBJ2-1): EPEVTQTPSHQVTQMGQEVILRCVPISNHLYFYWYRQILGQKVEFLVSFYNNEISEKSEIFDDQFSVERPDGSNFTLKIRSTKLEDSAMYFCASNPGSGEYNEQFFGPGTRLTVL.

This clonotype was recorded many times. The rearrangement uses TRBV18 and TRBJ2-7, with D perhaps TRBD1 or TRBD2 (5 bases each). V lost 2 bases, J lost 4 bases, and 15 bases lay in between. The V gene's germline CDR1 is KGHSH and CDR2 LQKENI. CDR3 length: 15 residues. This CDR3 is CASSPVLGTFYEQYF. CDR3 in DNA: TGTGCCAGCTCACCAGTTCTGGGGACGTTTTACGAGCAGTACTTC.

This clonotype was detected a few times. The CDR3 protein is CAISELWERADTQYF. The DNA for the CDR3 is TGTGCCATCAGTGAGTTGTGGGAGCGGGCAGATACGCAGTATTTT. This chain links TRBV10-3 with TRBJ2-3, with D possibly matching TRBD2 (6 bases). There are 15 residues in the CDR3. Germline V gene lookup returns CDR1 ENHRY and CDR2 SYGVKD. Trimming cost V 1 base and J 4 bases, with 12 bases left between them.

This sequence joins TRBV7-8 and TRBJ1-5; D uncertain. Between the trimmed V and J ends, which lost 1 base and 6 bases, there was a span of 22 bases. The CDR3 spans 18 residues. The germline V gene encodes CDR1 SGHVS and CDR2 FQNEAQ. CDR3 sequence: CASSLESLRALYSQPQHF. The CDR3 DNA reads as TGTGCCAGCAGCTTAGAATCCCTAAGGGCTCTGTATAGTCAGCCCCAGCATTTT.

This clonotype was observed a handful of times. The chain uses TRBV7-9 and TRBJ2-1, with 9 bases identical to TRBD2. Germline V gene sequence: CDR1 SEHNR, CDR2 FQNEAQ (reference sequence). The CDR3 is made up of 17 amino acids. V gave up 5 bases and J gave up 1 base; unmatched junction bases: 9. For the CDR3, the DNA is TGTGCCAGCAGCATTATAGCGGGGGACATATCCTACAATGAGCAGTTCTTC. It is translated as CASSIIAGDISYNEQFF.

This clonotype was detected a few times. The V gene is TRBV12-3 or TRBV12-4, the J gene TRBJ2-7, with D perhaps TRBD2 (6 bases). The CDR3 covers 15 residues. Trimming left V 6 bases short and J 4 bases short, with 19 bases between. The CDR3 sequence is CASRSGGTGLYEQYF. The DNA of the CDR3 is TGTGCCAGCAGATCTGGCGGGACCGGACTTTACGAGCAGTACTTC.

This clonotype was seen just once. A much larger clone differs by one base, so this may be a read error. This chain links TRBV10-3 with TRBJ2-7, with 7 nucleotides matching TRBD1. The germline V gene encodes CDR1 ENHRY and CDR2 SYGVKD. Unmatched junction bases numbered 6, after V lost 2 bases and J lost 2 bases. This CDR3 comprises 15 residues. CDR3 in DNA: TGTGCCATCAGTGAGGCCCTGGGACAGCCCTACGAGCAGTACTTC. Protein product: CAISEALGQPYEQYF.

This clonotype came up many times. The chain employs TRBV5-6 and TRBJ1-4; 8 bases are shared with TRBD1. With 4 bases clipped from V and 8 bases from J, the junction kept 7 bases outside the gene matches. The CDR3 sequence is 14 residues long. CDR1 is SGHDT and CDR2 is YYEEEE in the germline V gene. Written as DNA, the CDR3 is TGTGCCAGCAGCCCCACAACAGGGGGAGAAAAACTGTTTTTT. Translated, it gives CASSPTTGGEKLFF. Filled out from reference TRBV5-6 and TRBJ1-4, the complete variable domain reads DAGVTQSPTHLIKTRGQQVTLRCSPKSGHDTVSWYQQALGQGPQFIFQYYEEEERQRGNFPDRFSGHQFPNYSSELNVNALLLGDSALYLCASSPTTGGEKLFFGSGTQLSVL.

This clonotype has a count of ten or more. The chain links TRBV10-3 to TRBJ2-1; no definite D call. Between the trimmed V and J ends, which lost 7 bases and 5 bases, there was a span of 12 bases. There are 13 residues in the CDR3. Germline assignment: CDR1 ENHRY and CDR2 SYGVKD. The CDR3 DNA sequence: TGTGCCATCAAGTCCGACTCGAACAATGAGCAGTTCTTC. Translation gives CAIKSDSNNEQFF.

This chain joins TRBV25-1 and TRBJ2-7; D gene uncertain. The CDR3 length is 12 residues. CDR1 is MGHDK, CDR2 SYGVNS, per germline. Trimming shortened V by 3 bases and J by 4 bases, and 7 bases separated the two germline ends. The CDR3: CASSDLGYEQYF. The DNA of the CDR3 is TGTGCCAGCAGTGATTTAGGTTACGAGCAGTACTTC.

This clonotype occurred a few times. The chain links TRBV29-1 to TRBJ2-7; possibly TRBD1 for D (6 bases). This CDR3 spans 13 amino acids. CDR1 is SQVTM, CDR2 ANQGSEA, per germline. Trimming left V 3 bases short and J 6 bases short, with 15 bases between. The CDR3 DNA follows: TGCAGCGTTGAGCCACAGGGACGTCCCGAGCAGTACTTC. It is translated as CSVEPQGRPEQYF.

This clonotype was counted many times. The chain joins TRBV27 to TRBJ1-1; tentative D call: TRBD1 (5 bases). The CDR3 totals 14 residues. The germline V and J ends were trimmed by 4 bases and 8 bases, with 17 bases remaining between them. Germline loops: CDR1 MNHEY, CDR2 SMNVEV (reference sequence). This CDR3 is CASSYATVPREAFF. CDR3 coding DNA: TGTGCCAGCAGTTACGCGACAGTCCCACGAGAAGCTTTCTTT.

V gene TRBV28 combines with J gene TRBJ2-5, with 13 nucleotides matching TRBD2. In germline, CDR1 is MDHEN, CDR2 SYDVKM. Trimming cost V 8 bases and J 1 base; bases outside gene matches: 13. This CDR3 region has 18 residues. CDR3 region: CASEPGLAGSGIQETQYF. Written as DNA, the CDR3 is TGTGCCAGCGAGCCGGGACTAGCGGGAAGCGGGATCCAAGAGACCCAGTACTTC. Looking up the rest from reference TRBV28 and TRBJ2-5 gives the full variable domain: DVKVTQSSRYLVKRTGEKVFLECVQDMDHENMFWYRQDPGLGLRLIYFSYDVKMKEKGDIPEGYSVSREKKERFSLILESASTNQTSMYLCASEPGLAGSGIQETQYFGPGTRLLVL.

The V and J genes are TRBV11-1 and TRBJ1-1; possibly TRBD1 for D (6 bases). V gave up 0 bases and J gave up 0 bases, with 17 bases separating them. CDR1 and CDR2 (germline): SGHAT, FQDESV (reference sequence). There are 18 residues in the CDR3. CDR3: CASSLAFIQGPLNTEAFF. The CDR3 DNA is TGTGCCAGCAGCTTAGCGTTTATACAGGGACCACTGAACACTGAAGCTTTCTTT.

This clonotype was seen many times. The chain combines TRBV12-3 or TRBV12-4 with TRBJ2-2; no firm D call. V lost 3 bases to trimming and J lost 7 bases, with 15 bases between them. The CDR3 has 15 residues. The CDR3 loop reads CASSFTNQVLGELFF. CDR3 coding DNA: TGTGCCAGCAGTTTCACAAACCAGGTTCTCGGGGAGCTGTTTTTT.